Each of the 3 T cell receptor beta chains below was sequenced from the same sample in a study of T-cell reconstitution after alpha-beta-depleted transplantation in children (dated by TCRdb to the mid-2010s). Library preparation was by PCR. TCRdb lists the instrument as Illumina HiSeq 2500. Molecular barcoding was employed in the preparation of TCR libraries, with unique molecular identifiers being used to normalize TCRbeta repertoire quantification. Using fastp trimming at Q25 and MiXCR clonotype assembly, TCRdb reanalyzed the public sequencing data and kept in-frame beta chains. Under each unique CDR3 protein, matching rows form one entry showing the most common genes and DNA. For this sample there are some 460,000 distinct CDR3 sequences; about 16% appear just once. The top ten constitute roughly 29% of the sample. What this sample's treatment or condition label stands for: allogeneic hematopoietic cell transplantation with graft depleted of TCRalphabeta T cells and CD19 B cells.

Sequenced material: PBMCs, mostly from graft donor cells, taken 360 days after TCRalphabeta/CD19-depleted stem cell transplant. Receptors were obtained from a boy in the first two years of life who had a stem cell transplant for Wiskott-Aldrich syndrome, so the T cells may come from the graft donor.

The chain carries TRBV20-1 and TRBJ2-2; 11 nucleotides align to TRBD2. From germline, CDR1 is DFQATT and CDR2 SNEGSKA (reference sequence). The CDR3 has 18 residues. The V segment lost 0 bases and the J segment 4 bases; nucleotides outside the gene matches: 10. The CDR3 region has the DNA TGCAGTGCTAGAGAGATAGCGGGAGGGCCTCTGGGCACCGGGGAGCTGTTTTTT. It yields the protein CSAREIAGGPLGTGELFF.

This clonotype was seen a few times. The chain joins TRBV28 to TRBJ1-5; D remains ambiguous. Germline CDR1 MDHEN, CDR2 SYDVKM. The CDR3 runs to 15 residues. The V end lost 4 bases, the J end lost 2 bases, and 12 bases lay between the germline ends. The CDR3 DNA reads as TGTGCCAGCAGTTCCAATCGTCGGGGCAATCAGCCCCAGCATTTT. Its translation: CASSSNRRGNQPQHF.

This clonotype was counted between two and nine times. The chain is built from TRBV27 and TRBJ2-7; D might be TRBD2 (7 bases). The germline V gene encodes CDR1 MNHEY and CDR2 SMNVEV (reference sequence). The V and J ends lost 10 bases and 6 bases respectively, with 16 bases between them. This CDR3 is built from 12 residues. The chain's CDR3 is CAIRGRAGEQYF. CDR3 in DNA: TGTGCCATTAGGGGGAGGGCGGGCGAGCAGTACTTC.